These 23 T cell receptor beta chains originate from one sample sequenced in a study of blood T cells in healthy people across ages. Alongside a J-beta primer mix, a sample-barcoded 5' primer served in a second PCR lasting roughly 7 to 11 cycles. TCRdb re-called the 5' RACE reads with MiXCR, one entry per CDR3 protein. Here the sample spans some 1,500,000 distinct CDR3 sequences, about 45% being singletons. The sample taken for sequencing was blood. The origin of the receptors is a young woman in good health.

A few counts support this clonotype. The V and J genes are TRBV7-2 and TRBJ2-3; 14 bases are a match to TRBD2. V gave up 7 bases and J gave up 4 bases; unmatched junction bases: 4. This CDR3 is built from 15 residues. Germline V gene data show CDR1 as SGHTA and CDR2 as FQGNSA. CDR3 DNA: TGTGCCAGCACCAGACTAGCGGGAGGGCCAGATACGCAGTATTTT. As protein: CASTRLAGGPDTQYF. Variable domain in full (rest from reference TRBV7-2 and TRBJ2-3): GAGVSQSPSNKVTEKGKDVELRCDPISGHTALYWYRQSLGQGLEFLIYFQGNSAPDKSGLPSDRFSAERTGGSVSTLTIQRTQQEDSAVYLCASTRLAGGPDTQYFGPGTRLTVL.

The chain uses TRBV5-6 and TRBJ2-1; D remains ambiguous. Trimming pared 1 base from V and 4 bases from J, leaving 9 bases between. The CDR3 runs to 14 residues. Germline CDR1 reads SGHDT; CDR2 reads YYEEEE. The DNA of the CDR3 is TGTGCCAGCAGCTTGAATCTAAGGTACAATGAGCAGTTCTTC. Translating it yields CASSLNLRYNEQFF.

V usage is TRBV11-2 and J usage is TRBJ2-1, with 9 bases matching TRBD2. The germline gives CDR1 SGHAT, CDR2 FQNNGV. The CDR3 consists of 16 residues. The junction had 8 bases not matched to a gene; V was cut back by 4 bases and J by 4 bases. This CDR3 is CASSSSSGIGYNEQFF. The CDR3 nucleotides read TGTGCCAGCAGCTCCTCTAGCGGGATTGGTTACAATGAGCAGTTCTTC. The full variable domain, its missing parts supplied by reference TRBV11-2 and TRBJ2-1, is EAGVAQSPRYKIIEKRQSVAFWCNPISGHATLYWYQQILGQGPKLLIQFQNNGVVDDSQLPKDRFSAERLKGVDSTLKIQPAKLEDSAVYLCASSSSSGIGYNEQFFGPGTRLTVL.

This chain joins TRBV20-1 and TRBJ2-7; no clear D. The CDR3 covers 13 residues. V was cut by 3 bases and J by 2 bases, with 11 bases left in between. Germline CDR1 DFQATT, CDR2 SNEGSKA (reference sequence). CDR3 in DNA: TGCAGTGCTAGGTGGGTTTCCACCTACGAGCAGTACTTC. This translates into CSARWVSTYEQYF.

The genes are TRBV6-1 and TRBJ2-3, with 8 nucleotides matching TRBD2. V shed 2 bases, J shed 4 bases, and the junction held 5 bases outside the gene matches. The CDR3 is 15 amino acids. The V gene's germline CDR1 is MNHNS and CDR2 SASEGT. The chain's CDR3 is CASSERAGGSDTQYF. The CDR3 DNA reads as TGTGCCAGCAGTGAAAGGGCGGGGGGATCAGATACGCAGTATTTT.

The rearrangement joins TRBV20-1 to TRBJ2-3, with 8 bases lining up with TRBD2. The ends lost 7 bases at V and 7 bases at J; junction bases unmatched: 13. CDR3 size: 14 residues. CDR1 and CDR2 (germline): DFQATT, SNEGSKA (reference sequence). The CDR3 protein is CSDSAGGATYTQYF. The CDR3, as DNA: TGCAGTGATAGTGCGGGGGGCGCGACTTATACGCAGTATTTT.

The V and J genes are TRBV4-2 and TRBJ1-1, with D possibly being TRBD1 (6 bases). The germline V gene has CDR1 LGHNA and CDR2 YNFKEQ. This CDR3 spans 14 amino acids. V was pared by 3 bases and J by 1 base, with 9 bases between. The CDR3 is CASSQDRTNTEAFF. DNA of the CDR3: TGTGCCAGCAGCCAGGACAGAACGAACACTGAAGCTTTCTTT.

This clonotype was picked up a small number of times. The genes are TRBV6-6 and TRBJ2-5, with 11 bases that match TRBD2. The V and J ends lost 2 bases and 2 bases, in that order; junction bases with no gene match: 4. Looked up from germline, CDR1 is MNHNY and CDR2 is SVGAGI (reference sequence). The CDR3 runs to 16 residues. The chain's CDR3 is CASSYGTSGSQETQYF. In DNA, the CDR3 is TGTGCCAGCAGTTACGGTACTAGCGGGAGTCAAGAGACCCAGTACTTC.

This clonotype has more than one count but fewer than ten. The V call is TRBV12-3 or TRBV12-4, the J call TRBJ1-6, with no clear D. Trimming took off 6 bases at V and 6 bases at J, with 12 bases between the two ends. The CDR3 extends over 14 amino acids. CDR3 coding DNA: TGTGCCAGCAGCCGCGACGCAATTAATTCACCCCTCCACTTT. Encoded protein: CASSRDAINSPLHF.

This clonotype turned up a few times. CDR3 DNA: TGTGCCAGCACCACGACCCCGGCGGGTAATGAGCAGTTCTTC. Its protein is CASTTTPAGNEQFF. This chain uses TRBV7-2 with TRBJ2-1; tentatively, D is TRBD2 (5 bases). The germline V and J ends were trimmed by 7 bases and 7 bases, with 17 bases remaining between them. CDR1 SGHTA and CDR2 FQGNSA come from the germline V gene. CDR3 length: 14 amino acids. The variable domain in full, with the rest retrieved from reference TRBV7-2 and TRBJ2-1, is GAGVSQSPSNKVTEKGKDVELRCDPISGHTALYWYRQSLGQGLEFLIYFQGNSAPDKSGLPSDRFSAERTGGSVSTLTIQRTQQEDSAVYLCASTTTPAGNEQFFGPGTRLTVL.

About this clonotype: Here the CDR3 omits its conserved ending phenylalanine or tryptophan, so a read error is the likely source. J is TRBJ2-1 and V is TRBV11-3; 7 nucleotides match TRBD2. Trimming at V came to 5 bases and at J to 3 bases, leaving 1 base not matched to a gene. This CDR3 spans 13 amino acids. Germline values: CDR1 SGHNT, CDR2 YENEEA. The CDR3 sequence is CASSRDYYNEQFS. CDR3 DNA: TGTGCCAGCAGCAGGGACTACTACAATGAGCAGTTCTCC.

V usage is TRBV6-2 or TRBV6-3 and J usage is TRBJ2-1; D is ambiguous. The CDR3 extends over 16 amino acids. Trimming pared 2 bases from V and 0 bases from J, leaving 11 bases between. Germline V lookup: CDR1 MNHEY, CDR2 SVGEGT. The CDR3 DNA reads TGTGCCAGCAGTTACGGTGGCGGTAGCTCCTACAATGAGCAGTTCTTC. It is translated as CASSYGGGSSYNEQFF.

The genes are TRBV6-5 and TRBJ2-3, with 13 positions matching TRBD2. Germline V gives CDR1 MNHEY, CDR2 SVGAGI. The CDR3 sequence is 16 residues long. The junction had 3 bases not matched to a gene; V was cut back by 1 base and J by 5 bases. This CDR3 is CASSYYGLAGEDTQYF. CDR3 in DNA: TGTGCCAGCAGTTACTATGGACTAGCGGGGGAAGATACGCAGTATTTT.

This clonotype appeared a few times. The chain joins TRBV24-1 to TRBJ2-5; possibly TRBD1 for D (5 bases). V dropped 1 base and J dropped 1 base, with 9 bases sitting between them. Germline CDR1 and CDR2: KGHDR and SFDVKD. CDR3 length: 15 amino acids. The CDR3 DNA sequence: TGTGCCACCAGTGATTTAACAGGAGCCCAAGAGACCCAGTACTTC. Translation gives CATSDLTGAQETQYF.

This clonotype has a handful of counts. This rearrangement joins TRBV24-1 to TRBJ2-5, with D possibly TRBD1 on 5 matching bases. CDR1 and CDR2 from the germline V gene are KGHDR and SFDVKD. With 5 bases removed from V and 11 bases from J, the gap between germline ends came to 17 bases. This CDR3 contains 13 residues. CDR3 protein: CATSAPGYNEQYF. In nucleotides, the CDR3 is TGTGCCACCAGTGCCCCAGGGTACAATGAGCAGTACTTC.

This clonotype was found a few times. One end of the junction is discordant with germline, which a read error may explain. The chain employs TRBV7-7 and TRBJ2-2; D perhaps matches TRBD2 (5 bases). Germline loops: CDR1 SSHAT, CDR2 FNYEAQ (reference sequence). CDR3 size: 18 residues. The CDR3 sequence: CASSLVLYAGLKTGELFF. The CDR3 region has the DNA TGTGCTAGCAGCTTAGTGTTGTACGCGGGCCTCAAGACCGGGGAGCTGTTTTTT.

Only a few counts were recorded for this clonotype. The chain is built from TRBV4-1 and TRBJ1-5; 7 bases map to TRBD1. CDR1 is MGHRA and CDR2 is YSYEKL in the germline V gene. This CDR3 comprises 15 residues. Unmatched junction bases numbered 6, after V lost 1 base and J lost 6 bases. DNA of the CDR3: TGCGCCAGCAGCCAAGTTGAGACAGGGCGTCAGCCCCAGCATTTT. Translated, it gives CASSQVETGRQPQHF.

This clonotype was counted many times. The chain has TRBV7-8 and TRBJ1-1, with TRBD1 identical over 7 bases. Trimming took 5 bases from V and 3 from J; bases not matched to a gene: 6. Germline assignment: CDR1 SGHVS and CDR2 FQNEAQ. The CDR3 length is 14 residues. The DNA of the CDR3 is TGTGCCAGCAGCCCCGTAGGGGGCCACACTGAAGCTTTCTTT. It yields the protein CASSPVGGHTEAFF.

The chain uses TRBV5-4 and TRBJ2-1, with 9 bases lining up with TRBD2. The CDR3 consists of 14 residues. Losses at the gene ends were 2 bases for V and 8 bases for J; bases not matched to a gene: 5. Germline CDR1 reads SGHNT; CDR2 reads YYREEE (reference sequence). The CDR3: CASSFTGLADEQFF. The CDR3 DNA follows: TGTGCCAGCAGCTTCACGGGACTAGCCGATGAGCAGTTCTTC.

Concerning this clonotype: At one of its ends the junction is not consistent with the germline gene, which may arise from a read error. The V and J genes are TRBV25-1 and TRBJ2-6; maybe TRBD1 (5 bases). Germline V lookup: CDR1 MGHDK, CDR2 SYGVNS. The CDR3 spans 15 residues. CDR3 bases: TGTGCCAGCAGAGAGGATGGGTCTGGGGCCGACGTCCTGACTTTC. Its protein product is CASREDGSGADVLTF.

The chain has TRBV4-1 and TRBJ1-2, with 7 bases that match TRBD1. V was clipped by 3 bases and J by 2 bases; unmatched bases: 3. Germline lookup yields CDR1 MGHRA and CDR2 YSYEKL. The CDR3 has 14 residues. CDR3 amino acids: CASSHAGGNYGYTF. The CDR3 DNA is TGCGCCAGCAGCCATGCAGGGGGAAACTATGGCTACACCTTC.

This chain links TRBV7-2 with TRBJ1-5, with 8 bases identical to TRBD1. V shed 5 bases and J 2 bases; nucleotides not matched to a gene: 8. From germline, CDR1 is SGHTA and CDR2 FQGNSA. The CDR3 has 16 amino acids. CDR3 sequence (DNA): TGTGCCAGCAGCCCCCGGACAGGGCAGGGCAATCAGCCCCAGCATTTT. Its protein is CASSPRTGQGNQPQHF.

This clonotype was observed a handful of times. The DNA for the CDR3 is TGCGCCAGCGCACTGGTAAATGAGCAGTTCTTC. Translated: CASALVNEQFF. This chain links TRBV5-1 with TRBJ2-1; D is unresolved. The V end lost 7 bases, the J end lost 7 bases, and 9 bases lay between the germline ends. Germline V gene lookup returns CDR1 SGHRS and CDR2 YFSETQ. The CDR3 has 11 amino acids.